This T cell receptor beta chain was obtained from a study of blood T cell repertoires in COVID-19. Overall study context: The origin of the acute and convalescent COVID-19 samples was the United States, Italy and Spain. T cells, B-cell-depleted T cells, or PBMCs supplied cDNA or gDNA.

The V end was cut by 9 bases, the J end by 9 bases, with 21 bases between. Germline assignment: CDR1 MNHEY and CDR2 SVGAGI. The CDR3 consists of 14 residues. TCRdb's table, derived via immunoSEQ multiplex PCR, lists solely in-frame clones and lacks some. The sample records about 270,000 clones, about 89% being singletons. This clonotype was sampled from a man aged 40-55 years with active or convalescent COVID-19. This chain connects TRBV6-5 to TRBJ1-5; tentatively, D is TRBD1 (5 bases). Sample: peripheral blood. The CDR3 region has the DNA TGTGCCAGTAGGGGAATTCTGGCTGAACGGCCCCAGCATTTT. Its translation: CASRGILAERPQHF.